The 9 T cell receptor beta chains reported below all come from one sample, sequenced in a study of blood T cell repertoires in COVID-19 (dated by TCRdb to the early 2020s). The library was prepared using the immunoSEQ multiplex PCR assay. Here the immuneACCESS table is served through TCRdb, limited to in-frame sequences with V and J called. Missing clones are a known gap in these copies; in checked studies unresolved V genes cover under half, and the rest lacks a known reason. Within this sample are fewer than 70,000 clones, with around 80% of them counted one time only. The top ten constitute roughly 6% of the sample. Sequenced sample: peripheral blood. These receptors were obtained from a woman aged 55-70 years with acute or convalescent COVID-19.

V and J are TRBV11-2 and TRBJ1-3, with a weak D call TRBD1 (5 bases). Germline assignment: CDR1 SGHAT and CDR2 FQNNGV. This CDR3 region has 18 residues. V dropped 3 bases and J dropped 0 bases, with 18 bases sitting between them. CDR3 protein: CASSFNRQDTDSGNTIYF. CDR3 DNA sequence: TGTGCCAGCAGCTTTAACCGTCAGGACACCGACTCTGGAAACACCATATATTTT.

This chain connects TRBV10-1 to TRBJ1-2; no firm D call. The V gene's germline CDR1 is WNHNN and CDR2 SYGVQD (reference sequence). The germline V and J ends were trimmed by 2 bases and 0 bases, with 4 bases remaining between them. The CDR3 totals 13 residues. The CDR3 is CASSEVANYGYTF. Here the CDR3 DNA reads TGCGCCAGCAGTGAGGTAGCTAACTATGGCTACACCTTC.

The chain couples TRBV27 to TRBJ1-6; unclear D gene. The CDR3 covers 14 residues. Per the germline V gene, CDR1 is MNHEY and CDR2 is SMNVEV (reference sequence). Trimming left V 10 bases short and J 1 base short, with 11 bases between. For the CDR3, the DNA is TGTGCCACATGGAGTCTATCCTATAATTCACCCCTCCACTTT. Protein: CATWSLSYNSPLHF.

The chain carries TRBV4-2 and TRBJ2-6, with a tentative D call TRBD2 (6 bases). CDR3 length: 15 residues. The V end lost 4 bases, the J end lost 4 bases, and 11 bases lay between the germline ends. CDR1 LGHNA and CDR2 YNFKEQ come from the germline V gene. Here the CDR3 reads CASSPRDSGANVLTF. CDR3 DNA: TGTGCCAGCAGCCCACGGGACTCCGGGGCCAACGTCCTGACTTTC.

The V and J genes are TRBV5-1 and TRBJ2-1; D call uncertain. The germline V gene encodes CDR1 SGHRS and CDR2 YFSETQ. The V end lost 3 bases, the J end lost 7 bases, and 5 bases lay between the germline ends. The CDR3 totals 11 residues. CDR3: CASSSPNEQFF. The CDR3 DNA follows: TGCGCCAGCAGCTCTCCTAATGAGCAGTTCTTC.

This clone was detected only once. This rearrangement joins TRBV3-1 (or the pseudogene TRBV3-2) to TRBJ1-4; D remains unclear. V lost 2 bases, J lost 5 bases, and 15 bases lay in between. This CDR3 has 16 amino acids. Germline V lookup: CDR1 LGHDT, CDR2 YNNKEL (reference sequence). In DNA form, the CDR3 reads TGTGCCAGCAGCCAATCTCCGGGGAGGAGGAATGAAAAACTGTTTTTT. Its protein product is CASSQSPGRRNEKLFF.

This sequence joins TRBV6-5 and TRBJ1-3; no clear D gene. Germline V gene sequence: CDR1 MNHEY, CDR2 SVGAGI. V gave up 4 bases and J gave up 2 bases, with 9 bases separating them. CDR3 length: 14 amino acids. The CDR3 DNA reads TGTGCCAGCAGTTTGAACTCCGCTGGAAACACCATATATTTT. It codes for CASSLNSAGNTIYF.

CDR3 region: CASSPWRGTSGGGSNEQFF. The CDR3 region has the DNA TGCGCCAGCAGCCCTTGGCGGGGGACTAGCGGGGGAGGGAGCAATGAGCAGTTCTTC. This chain links TRBV5-1 with TRBJ2-1; 14 nucleotides match TRBD2. The trim removed 4 bases at V and 6 bases at J, leaving 15 bases unmatched. CDR1 and CDR2 (germline): SGHRS, YFSETQ. The CDR3 spans 19 residues.

V usage is TRBV6-5 and J usage is TRBJ1-4, with D possibly matching TRBD1 (5 bases). Germline CDR1 and CDR2: MNHEY and SVGAGI. CDR3 size: 14 residues. The V end was cut by 9 bases, the J end by 6 bases, with 17 bases between. In DNA, the CDR3 is TGTGCCAGTAAAAAGGACATGGTGGATGAAAAACTGTTTTTT. This encodes CASKKDMVDEKLFF.